A few counts support the clone carrying this T cell receptor (beta chain). The hyperthyroidism patients had a new diagnosis of under 2 months' duration and were aged 18 to 65. The data were obtained in a study of Graves' ophthalmopathy and Graves' hyperthyroidism. Trimming took 6 bases from V and 0 from J; bases not matched to a gene: 14. CDR3 length: 18 residues. Germline V gene lookup returns CDR1 SGHAT and CDR2 FQNNGV. From RNA, the CDR3 regions of TCR beta chains were amplified and sequenced. The first round was an RT-PCR with HTBI primers, and the second round was a multiplex PCR. One entry per CDR3 protein, called by TCRdb with MiXCR from the multiplex PCR reads. The sample records around 590,000 distinct CDR3 sequences, 39% being singletons.

The rearrangement joins TRBV11-2 to TRBJ1-1, with TRBD1 matching over 9 bases. The receptor was isolated from an adult man with Graves' hyperthyroidism. Sequencing was performed on peripheral blood or thyroid tissue (not recorded which). For the CDR3, the DNA is TGTGCCAGCAGACCGATACGACAGGGACAGGGACTGAACACTGAAGCTTTCTTT. Protein: CASRPIRQGQGLNTEAFF.